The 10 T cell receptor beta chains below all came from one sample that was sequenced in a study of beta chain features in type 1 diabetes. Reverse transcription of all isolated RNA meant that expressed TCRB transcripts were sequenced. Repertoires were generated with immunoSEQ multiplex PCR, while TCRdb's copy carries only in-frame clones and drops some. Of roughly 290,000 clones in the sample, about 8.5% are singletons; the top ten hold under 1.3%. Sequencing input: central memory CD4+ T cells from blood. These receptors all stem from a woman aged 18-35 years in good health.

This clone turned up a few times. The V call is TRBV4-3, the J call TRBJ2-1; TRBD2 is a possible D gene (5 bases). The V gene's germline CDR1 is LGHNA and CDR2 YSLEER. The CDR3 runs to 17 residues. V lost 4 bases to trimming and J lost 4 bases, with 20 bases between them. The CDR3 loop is CASSPVPGLAGYNEQFF. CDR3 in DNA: TGCGCCAGCAGCCCCGTTCCCGGGCTAGCTGGGTACAATGAGCAGTTCTTC.

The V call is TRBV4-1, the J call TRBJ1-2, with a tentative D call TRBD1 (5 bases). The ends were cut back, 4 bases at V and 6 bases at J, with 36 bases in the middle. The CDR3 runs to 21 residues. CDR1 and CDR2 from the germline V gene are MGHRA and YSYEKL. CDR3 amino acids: CASSRKGALWGNQENRDGYTF. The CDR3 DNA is TGCGCCAGCAGCCGCAAAGGGGCACTGTGGGGGAACCAAGAAAATAGGGATGGCTACACCTTC.

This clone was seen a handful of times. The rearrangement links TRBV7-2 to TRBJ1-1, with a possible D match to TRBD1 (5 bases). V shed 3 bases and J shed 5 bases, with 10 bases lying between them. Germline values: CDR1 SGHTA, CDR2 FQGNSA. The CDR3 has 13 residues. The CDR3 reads CASSLGVETEAFF. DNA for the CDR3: TGTGCCAGCAGCTTGGGGGTGGAGACTGAAGCTTTCTTT. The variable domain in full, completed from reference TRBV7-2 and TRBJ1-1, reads GAGVSQSPSNKVTEKGKDVELRCDPISGHTALYWYRQSLGQGLEFLIYFQGNSAPDKSGLPSDRFSAERTGGSVSTLTIQRTQQEDSAVYLCASSLGVETEAFFGQGTRLTVV.

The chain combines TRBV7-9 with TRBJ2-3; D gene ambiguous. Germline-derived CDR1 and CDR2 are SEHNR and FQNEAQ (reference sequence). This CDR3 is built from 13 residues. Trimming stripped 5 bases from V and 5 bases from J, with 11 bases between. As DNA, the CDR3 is TGTGCCAGCAGCCTCATCGCGGAAGATACGCAGTATTTT. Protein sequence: CASSLIAEDTQYF.

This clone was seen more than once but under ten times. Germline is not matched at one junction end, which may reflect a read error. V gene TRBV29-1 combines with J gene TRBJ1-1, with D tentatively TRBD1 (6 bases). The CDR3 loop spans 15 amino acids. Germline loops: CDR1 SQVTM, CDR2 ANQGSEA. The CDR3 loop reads CSVEEVGRGKSEAFF. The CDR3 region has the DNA TGCAGCGTGGAAGAGGTGGGCAGGGGCAAGTCTGAAGCTTTCTTT.

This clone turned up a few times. CDR3 DNA: TGTGCCAGCAGGGGACAGACGGGGACCCAGTACTTC. As protein: CASRGQTGTQYF. The gene calls are TRBV2 and TRBJ2-5, with 7 bases aligning to TRBD1. CDR1 is SNHLY and CDR2 is FYNNEI in the germline V gene. This CDR3 is 12 amino acids long. V lost 6 bases to trimming and J lost 7 bases; unmatched junction nucleotides: 5.

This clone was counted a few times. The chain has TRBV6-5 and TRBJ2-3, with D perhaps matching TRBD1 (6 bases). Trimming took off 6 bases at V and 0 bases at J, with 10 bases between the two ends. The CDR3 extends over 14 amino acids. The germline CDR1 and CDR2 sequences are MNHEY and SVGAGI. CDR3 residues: CASSRGISTDTQYF. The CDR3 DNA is TGTGCCAGCAGCAGGGGAATTAGCACAGATACGCAGTATTTT.

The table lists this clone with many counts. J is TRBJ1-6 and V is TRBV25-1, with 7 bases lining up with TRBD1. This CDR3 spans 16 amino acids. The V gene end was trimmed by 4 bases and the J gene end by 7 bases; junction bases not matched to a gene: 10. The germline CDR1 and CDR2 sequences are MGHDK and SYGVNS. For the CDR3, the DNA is TGTGCCAGCAGTGGCCAGGGGGATACAGGAAATTCACCCCTCCACTTT. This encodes CASSGQGDTGNSPLHF.

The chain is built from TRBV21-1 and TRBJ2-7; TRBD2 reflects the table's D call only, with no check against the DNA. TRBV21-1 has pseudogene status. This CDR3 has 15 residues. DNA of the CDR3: TGTGCCAGCAGCAGTCGACTAGCGGGACTGTACGAGCAGTACTTC. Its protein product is CASSSRLAGLYEQYF.

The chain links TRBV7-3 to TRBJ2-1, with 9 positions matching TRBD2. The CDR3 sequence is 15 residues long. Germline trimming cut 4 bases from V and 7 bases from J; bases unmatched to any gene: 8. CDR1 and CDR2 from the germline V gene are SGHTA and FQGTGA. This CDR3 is CASSSLAGLNNEQFF. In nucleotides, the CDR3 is TGTGCCAGCAGCTCTCTAGCGGGGCTTAATAATGAGCAGTTCTTC.